The 9 T cell receptor beta chains listed next were all sequenced from one sample in a study of blood T cell repertoires in COVID-19. The table came from immunoSEQ multiplex PCR; TCRdb's copy has only in-frame clones and leaves some out. There are about 210,000 clones in the sample; about 83% occur only once, and 2.5% lies in the top ten. Sequenced material: peripheral blood. The receptors here all came from a woman in her thirties or forties with active or convalescent COVID-19.

The CDR3 loop is CASSLKQGIYGYTF. The CDR3 DNA reads as TGTGCCAGCAGCTTAAAACAGGGGATCTATGGCTACACCTTC. The rearrangement uses TRBV7-9 and TRBJ1-2; 7 bases are shared with TRBD1. V was clipped by 2 bases and J by 4 bases; unmatched bases: 4. This CDR3 comprises 14 residues. In germline, CDR1 is SEHNR, CDR2 FQNEAQ (reference sequence).

The chain links TRBV19 to TRBJ2-1; 10 positions match TRBD1. The CDR3 is made up of 14 amino acids. The ends lost 6 bases at V and 8 bases at J; junction bases unmatched: 7. Germline loops: CDR1 LNHDA, CDR2 SQIVND (reference sequence). CDR3 in DNA: TGTGCCAGTAGACCGGGACAGGGGATCTATGAGCAGTTCTTC. Translated: CASRPGQGIYEQFF. Based on the CDR3 plus reference TRBV19 and TRBJ2-1, the full variable domain is DGGITQSPKYLFRKEGQNVTLSCEQNLNHDAMYWYRQDPGQGLRLIYYSQIVNDFQKGDIAEGYSVSREKKESFPLTVTSAQKNPTAFYLCASRPGQGIYEQFFGPGTRLTVL.

The chain couples TRBV6-2 or TRBV6-3 to TRBJ1-1, with TRBD1 matching over 7 bases. From germline, CDR1 is MNHEY and CDR2 SVGEGT. The CDR3 is made up of 14 amino acids. The ends lost 6 bases at V and 4 bases at J; junction bases unmatched: 8. CDR3 region: CASSPPGGGTEAFF. The CDR3 DNA reads as TGTGCCAGCAGCCCCCCAGGGGGAGGCACTGAAGCTTTCTTT.

The V gene is TRBV3-1 (or the pseudogene TRBV3-2), the J gene TRBJ2-7, with 9 nucleotides matching TRBD1. This CDR3 has 15 amino acids. CDR1 and CDR2 from the germline V gene are LGHDT and YNNKEL (reference sequence). V shed 2 bases, J shed 0 bases, and the junction held 2 bases outside the gene matches. The CDR3 region has the DNA TGTGCCAGCAGCCAATGGGACAGGGACTCCTACGAGCAGTACTTC. The encoded protein is CASSQWDRDSYEQYF.

This chain joins TRBV30 and TRBJ1-6, with D hard to call. CDR1 and CDR2 from the germline V gene are GTSNPN and SVGIG (reference sequence). Trimming left V 2 bases short and J 0 bases short, with 5 bases between. The CDR3 runs to 14 residues. The DNA of the CDR3 is TGTGCCTGGAGTTTCGGCTCCTATAATTCACCCCTCCACTTT. It encodes CAWSFGSYNSPLHF.

This clone has a handful of counts. The chain joins TRBV29-1 to TRBJ1-2, with D hard to call. From germline, CDR1 is SQVTM and CDR2 ANQGSEA. The V end lost 4 bases, the J end lost 8 bases, and 17 bases lay between the germline ends. The CDR3 covers 13 residues. The CDR3 nucleotides are TGCAGCGTTGTAATGTCGGGTTCCAACGGCTACACCTTC. Translated, it gives CSVVMSGSNGYTF.

In this sample, this clone turned up a few times. The J gene is TRBJ2-6, the V gene TRBV21-1; the table's D call, TRBD1, has no DNA check behind it. TRBV21-1 is reported as a pseudogene. This CDR3 region has 21 residues. As DNA, the CDR3 is TGTGCCAGCAGAGGAGATGGCGGAGTGGACAGGGCGAGGCCTGGGGCCAACGTCCTGACTTTC. This codes for CASRGDGGVDRARPGANVLTF.

The V gene is TRBV24-1, the J gene TRBJ2-2, with 11 bases that match TRBD2. Germline assignment: CDR1 KGHDR and CDR2 SFDVKD. V gave up 1 base and J gave up 4 bases; unmatched junction bases: 13. CDR3 length: 20 amino acids. CDR3 bases: TGTGCCACCAGTGATTTATGGCTAGCGGGAGGTTACGGGGCCACCGGGGAGCTGTTTTTT. It is translated as CATSDLWLAGGYGATGELFF.

The V and J genes are TRBV29-1 and TRBJ2-1; no clear D. Trimming left V 4 bases short and J 3 bases short, with 10 bases between. The CDR3 loop spans 13 amino acids. CDR1 is SQVTM and CDR2 is ANQGSEA in the germline V gene. CDR3 loop: CSVVHTSYNEQFF. CDR3 in DNA: TGCAGCGTTGTTCATACAAGCTACAATGAGCAGTTCTTC.